The 25 T cell receptor beta chains in this list originate from one sample, sequenced in a study of regulatory and conventional T cells in RAG deficiency. Conventional CD4+ T cells were sorted from blood as CD25-low CD127-high cells. Here immunoSEQ multiplex PCR was the method, and the copy in TCRdb shows in-frame clones only, minus some. The sample holds approximately 30,000 clones; around 96% are singletons and the top ten take about 0.32%. These sequences were also reported in another study, on regulatory T cells. From that study: Amplification used 52 TRBV primers and 13 TRBJ primers.

Material for sequencing was CD25- CD4+ T cells sorted from blood. These receptors originate from a human donor in good health.

CDR3 DNA: TGTGCCAGCAGCTTAGAGGGGGCGGGAGATACGCAGTATTTT. This translates into CASSLEGAGDTQYF. The gene calls are TRBV11-3 and TRBJ2-3; maybe TRBD1 (6 bases). Trimming took 0 bases from V and 5 from J, leaving 9 bases between them. The germline V gene encodes CDR1 SGHNT and CDR2 YENEEA. The CDR3 is 14 amino acids.

The chain employs TRBV11-2 and TRBJ2-2, with TRBD2 matching 8 bases. V was clipped by 1 base and J by 6 bases; unmatched bases: 7. CDR3 length: 16 residues. Germline V lookup: CDR1 SGHAT, CDR2 FQNNGV. This chain's CDR3 is CASSLVLSGGAGELFF. In DNA, the CDR3 is TGTGCCAGCAGCTTAGTTTTGTCGGGGGGGGCCGGGGAGCTGTTTTTT.

J is TRBJ1-1 and V is TRBV7-9, with D uncertain. The CDR3 loop spans 14 amino acids. The germline gives CDR1 SEHNR, CDR2 FQNEAQ (reference sequence). Trimming left V 0 bases short and J 0 bases short, with 5 bases between. The CDR3 region is CASSLAELNTEAFF. In nucleotides, the CDR3 is TGTGCCAGCAGCTTAGCAGAGTTGAACACTGAAGCTTTCTTT.

This chain uses TRBV28 with TRBJ2-6; TRBD1 is a possible D gene (6 bases). The CDR3 has 14 amino acids. CDR1 is MDHEN and CDR2 is SYDVKM in the germline V gene. Deletions cut 6 bases from V and 5 bases from J, with 11 bases between. DNA of the CDR3: TGTGCCAGCAGGGGACAACTATGGGCCAACGTCCTGACTTTC. As protein: CASRGQLWANVLTF.

The V and J genes are TRBV11-2 and TRBJ1-2; TRBD1 agrees at 7 bases. V was pared by 5 bases and J by 1 base, with 4 bases of the junction left unmatched. Germline CDR1 SGHAT, CDR2 FQNNGV. The CDR3 spans 14 residues. CDR3 DNA: TGTGCCAGCAGCCGGACAGGCTATAACTATGGCTACACCTTC. Its translation is CASSRTGYNYGYTF.

The chain employs TRBV11-2 and TRBJ1-1, with 8 bases that match TRBD1. The CDR3 has 15 amino acids. Germline CDR1 reads SGHAT; CDR2 reads FQNNGV. V shed 4 bases, J shed 1 base, and the junction held 5 bases outside the gene matches. CDR3 region: CASSSRQGRNTEAFF. Here the CDR3 DNA reads TGTGCCAGCAGCTCAAGACAGGGGCGGAACACTGAAGCTTTCTTT.

The J gene is TRBJ1-1, the V gene TRBV14; D uncertain. CDR3 length: 13 amino acids. V lost 1 base and J lost 1, with 4 bases in between. Germline assignment: CDR1 SGHDN and CDR2 FVKESK. CDR3 region: CASSQVRNTEAFF. DNA for the CDR3: TGTGCCAGCAGCCAAGTCAGGAACACTGAAGCTTTCTTT.

J is TRBJ2-5 and V is TRBV18, with D possibly matching TRBD1 (6 bases). Gene TRBJ2-7 matches the end of the DNA better, so the J call may be wrong. The germline gives CDR1 KGHSH, CDR2 LQKENI. The CDR3 loop spans 15 amino acids. The CDR3 region is CASSRDITSSYEQYF. In DNA, the CDR3 is TGTGCCAGCTCTCGGGACATTACAAGCTCCTACGAGCAGTACTTC.

The rearrangement links TRBV11-2 to TRBJ1-3; 7 bases match TRBD1. The length of the CDR3 is 14 residues. Germline V lookup: CDR1 SGHAT, CDR2 FQNNGV. V was clipped by 3 bases and J by 4 bases; unmatched bases: 3. Written as DNA, the CDR3 is TGTGCCAGCAGCTTCACCAGGGGGGGAAACACCATATATTTT. Translated, it gives CASSFTRGGNTIYF.

V usage is TRBV6-4 and J usage is TRBJ2-5, with D possibly matching TRBD2 (6 bases). The DNA end lines up better with TRBJ2-7; the J call may be wrong. Germline CDR1 MRHNA, CDR2 SNTAGT. This CDR3 is 13 amino acids long. CDR3 amino acids: CASSQMRGGEQYF. CDR3 bases: TGTGCCAGCAGCCAGATGAGGGGAGGCGAGCAGTACTTC.

V usage is TRBV6-5 and J usage is TRBJ2-6, with a tentative D call TRBD1 (5 bases). Germline-derived CDR1 and CDR2 are MNHEY and SVGAGI. The V and J ends lost 7 bases and 2 bases respectively, with 12 bases between them. This CDR3 spans 15 amino acids. CDR3 nucleotides: TGTGCCAGCAAGACAGACCGGGCTGGGGCCAACGTCCTGACTTTC. Its protein is CASKTDRAGANVLTF.

The chain uses TRBV7-2 and TRBJ2-2; D gene ambiguous. This CDR3 has 15 residues. CDR1 is SGHTA and CDR2 is FQGNSA in the germline V gene. V gave up 1 base and J gave up 3 bases, with 9 bases separating them. In DNA form, the CDR3 reads TGTGCCAGCAGCTTAGGGGTCGGGTACACCGGGGAGCTGTTTTTT. This translates into CASSLGVGYTGELFF.

The V gene is TRBV27, the J gene TRBJ2-7; 8 bases are shared with TRBD1. With V trimmed by 9 bases and J by 5 bases, 6 bases remained unmatched. The length of the CDR3 is 12 residues. The germline V gene encodes CDR1 MNHEY and CDR2 SMNVEV (reference sequence). The CDR3 loop reads CARTGVYHEQYF. Here the CDR3 DNA reads TGTGCCAGGACAGGGGTCTACCACGAGCAGTACTTC.

The chain is built from TRBV29-1 and TRBJ2-3, with 11 nucleotides matching TRBD2. V dropped 6 bases and J dropped 2; count of bases not matched to a gene: 10. The CDR3 has 16 amino acids. In germline, CDR1 is SQVTM, CDR2 ANQGSEA. The CDR3 is CSVGLLAGGPTDTQYF. CDR3 sequence (DNA): TGCAGCGTGGGGTTGCTAGCGGGGGGACCCACAGATACGCAGTATTTT.

The genes are TRBV29-1 and TRBJ1-2; 12 bases map to TRBD1. Germline assignment: CDR1 SQVTM and CDR2 ANQGSEA. Germline trimming cut 7 bases from V and 7 bases from J; bases unmatched to any gene: 7. The length of the CDR3 is 13 residues. The CDR3 coding sequence is TGCAGCGCCCTCCGGGACAGGGGGCTTGGCTACACCTTC. Translated: CSALRDRGLGYTF.

This chain links TRBV9 with TRBJ2-2; D is unresolved. The CDR3 is 14 residues long. V was cut by 3 bases and J by 3 bases, with 9 bases left in between. Germline V lookup: CDR1 SGDLS, CDR2 YYNGEE. The CDR3 loop reads CASSADTYTGELFF. CDR3 nucleotide sequence: TGTGCCAGCAGCGCCGACACCTACACCGGGGAGCTGTTTTTT. Based on the CDR3 plus reference TRBV9 and TRBJ2-2, the full variable domain is DSGVTQTPKHLITATGQRVTLRCSPRSGDLSVYWYQQSLDQGLQFLIQYYNGEERAKGNILERFSAQQFPDLHSELNLSSLELGDSALYFCASSADTYTGELFFGEGSRLTVL.

The chain is built from TRBV6-1 and TRBJ2-3, with 9 bases matching TRBD1. The CDR3 runs to 15 residues. J was trimmed by 2 bases and V by 3 bases; bases with no gene match: 3. Germline CDR1 reads MNHNS; CDR2 reads SASEGT. CDR3 sequence (DNA): TGTGCCAGCAGTGATAGGGACAGGGTCACAGATACGCAGTATTTT. Amino acids: CASSDRDRVTDTQYF.

The rearrangement links TRBV7-9 to TRBJ1-2; no definite D call. The CDR3 runs 13 residues. Trimming pared 6 bases from V and 2 bases from J, leaving 10 bases between. Germline V gene sequence: CDR1 SEHNR, CDR2 FQNEAQ (reference sequence). CDR3 sequence reads: CASSREPNYGYTF. CDR3 nucleotide sequence: TGTGCCAGCAGTAGGGAGCCCAACTATGGCTACACCTTC.

The rearrangement links TRBV19 to TRBJ2-3; no definite D call. The CDR3 extends over 12 amino acids. The ends were cut back, 2 bases at V and 9 bases at J, with 9 bases in the middle. Germline-derived CDR1 and CDR2 are LNHDA and SQIVND (reference sequence). CDR3 protein: CASSISTKTQYF. CDR3 bases: TGTGCCAGTAGTATATCTACTAAAACGCAGTATTTT.

The genes are TRBV11-1 and TRBJ2-5; 8 bases fit TRBD2. The CDR3 extends over 15 amino acids. V lost 5 bases and J lost 0; bases outside the gene matches: 5. CDR1 and CDR2 (germline): SGHAT, FQDESV (reference sequence). CDR3: CASSPSGSYQETQYF. In nucleotides, the CDR3 is TGTGCCAGCAGCCCTAGCGGGTCTTACCAAGAGACCCAGTACTTC.

A note on this clone: Other nucleotide sequences in the sample specify the same CDR3. The genes are TRBV30 and TRBJ1-6; 7 nucleotides align to TRBD1. CDR1 is GTSNPN, CDR2 SVGIG, per germline (reference sequence). V dropped 3 bases and J dropped 13; count of bases not matched to a gene: 12. The CDR3 is made up of 14 amino acids. CDR3 loop: CAWRLTGRDSPLHF. CDR3 DNA sequence: TGTGCCTGGAGACTGACAGGGAGAGACTCCCCCCTCCACTTT.

The chain couples TRBV6-1 to TRBJ1-1; 7 bases are a match to TRBD1. J lost 2 bases, V lost 5 bases, and 5 bases had no gene match. This CDR3 has 14 residues. Germline CDR1 and CDR2: MNHNS and SASEGT. CDR3 residues: CASSQQGINTEAFF. DNA of the CDR3: TGTGCCAGCAGTCAACAGGGGATAAACACTGAAGCTTTCTTT.

The rearrangement uses TRBV18 and TRBJ2-7; no firm D call. Looked up from germline, CDR1 is KGHSH and CDR2 is LQKENI. The CDR3 loop spans 13 amino acids. V was clipped by 6 bases and J by 1 base, with 10 bases between them. The CDR3 DNA reads as TGTGCCAGCTCCCAAACAGTTTCCTACGAGCAGTACTTC. It is translated as CASSQTVSYEQYF.

The V and J genes are TRBV11-2 and TRBJ2-6; D call uncertain. Trimming cost V 5 bases and J 0 bases, with 8 bases left between them. Looked up from germline, CDR1 is SGHAT and CDR2 is FQNNGV. The CDR3 is 15 amino acids. CDR3 bases: TGTGCCAGCAGCCCACTGTACTCTGGGGCCAACGTCCTGACTTTC. As protein: CASSPLYSGANVLTF.

This chain connects TRBV29-1 to TRBJ2-3; TRBD2 matches at 10 bases. In germline, CDR1 is SQVTM, CDR2 ANQGSEA. The V and J ends lost 5 bases and 8 bases, in that order; junction bases with no gene match: 10. There are 14 residues in the CDR3. The CDR3 nucleotides are TGCAGCGTTTCCTCTAGCGGGAGAGGGGGTACGCAGTATTTT. Encoded protein: CSVSSSGRGGTQYF.